This entry features one TCR beta chain sequence. The target antigen is unknown. 60 Vbeta and 13 Jbeta primers were used in PCR. Clones were sequenced by immunoSEQ multiplex PCR, and TCRdb holds only the in-frame ones, with some missing. This sample's table has 90,000 to 130,000 clones. Germline values: CDR1 SEHNR, CDR2 FQNEAQ (reference sequence). The CDR3 totals 16 residues. Deletions cut 5 bases from V and 5 bases from J, with 18 bases between. The entry originates in a study of cytomegalovirus exposure and HLA in healthy donors. Overall study findings and caveats: In vitro work confirmed that three CMV-associated chains recognize CMV antigens. Sequencing likely produced, as an artifact, a cluster of highly shared sequence variants.

V usage is TRBV7-9 and J usage is TRBJ1-4, with D possibly TRBD1 on 6 matching bases. This TCR derives from a young man in good health and CMV-seronegative. Sequenced: PBMCs. The CDR3 DNA reads TGTGCCAGCAGCCCTGAAGGGGGAGCAGGGAATGAAAAACTGTTTTTT. Translating gives CASSPEGGAGNEKLFF.